The clone carrying this T cell receptor beta chain was found once. What it recognizes is unknown. The data were taken from a study of cytomegalovirus exposure and HLA in healthy donors. The CDR3 length is 13 residues. The ends lost 6 bases at V and 5 bases at J; junction bases unmatched: 6. Germline values: CDR1 SGHAT, CDR2 FQNNGV. In the PCR, 60 Vbeta and 13 Jbeta primers were used. Generated by immunoSEQ multiplex PCR, the TCRdb table keeps only in-frame clones and is missing some. The sample lists approximately 170,000 clones, around four fifths occurring once. Study-level points and caveats: Accurate prediction of HLA-A and HLA-B alleles (for most subjects) was reportedly achieved from TCR beta sequences. Researchers counted 164 TCR beta chains as cytomegalovirus-associated. Only CMV serostatus was available as immune exposure information.

Sequencing was performed on PBMCs. The gene calls are TRBV11-2 and TRBJ2-5; TRBD1 matches 7 bases. This TCR came from a man aged 18 to 30 in good health and CMV-seropositive. CDR3 amino acids: CASRKGGEETQYF. CDR3 bases: TGTGCCAGCAGAAAAGGGGGCGAGGAGACCCAGTACTTC.